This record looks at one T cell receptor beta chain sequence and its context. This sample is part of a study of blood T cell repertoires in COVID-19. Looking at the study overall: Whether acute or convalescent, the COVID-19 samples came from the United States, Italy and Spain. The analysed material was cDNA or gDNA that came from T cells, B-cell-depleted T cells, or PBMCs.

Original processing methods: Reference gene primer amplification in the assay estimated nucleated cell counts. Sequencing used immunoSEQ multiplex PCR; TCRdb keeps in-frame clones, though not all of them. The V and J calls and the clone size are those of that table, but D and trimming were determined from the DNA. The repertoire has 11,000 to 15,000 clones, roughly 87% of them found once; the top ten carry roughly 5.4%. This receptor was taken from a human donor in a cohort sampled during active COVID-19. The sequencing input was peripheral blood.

The CDR3 protein is CASGGEGTGYEQYF. For the CDR3, the DNA is TGTGCCAGCGGTGGAGAAGGGACAGGCTACGAGCAGTACTTC. This chain links TRBV11-2 with TRBJ2-7; 8 nucleotides agree with TRBD1. V was clipped by 8 bases and J by 3 bases; unmatched bases: 9. Germline CDR1 SGHAT, CDR2 FQNNGV. The CDR3 sequence is 14 residues long. The whole variable domain, filled in from reference TRBV11-2 and TRBJ2-7, reads EAGVAQSPRYKIIEKRQSVAFWCNPISGHATLYWYQQILGQGPKLLIQFQNNGVVDDSQLPKDRFSAERLKGVDSTLKIQPAKLEDSAVYLCASGGEGTGYEQYFGPGTRLTVT.